The entry below describes one T cell receptor beta chain. The antigen remains unidentified. This entry belongs to a study of T-cell memory formation after mild COVID-19. Study at large: Each donor largely had its own TCR clusters.

Trimming removed 5 bases from V and 1 base from J, with 14 bases in between. There are 15 residues in the CDR3. Germline V gives CDR1 SGHVS, CDR2 FNYEAQ. Study results and caveats: Later expanders leaned CD4+, whereas day 15 to 85 contracting clones were balanced CD4/CD8.

With constant-segment primers, 5'RACE yielded cDNA libraries of TCR alpha and TCR beta that carried sample barcodes and UMIs. TCRdb independently ran MiXCR on the 5' RACE reads; one entry per CDR3 protein. The sample records over 70,000 distinct CDR3 sequences, about 12% being singletons. The clonotype originates from an adult woman who had mild COVID-19 (a few samples of this study predate the infection). Cell type and time point are not known. The chain employs TRBV7-6 and TRBJ2-5; weak D call: TRBD1 (5 bases). Sequenced sample: PBMCs or a T cell subset sorted from them (not recorded which). Written as DNA, the CDR3 is TGTGCCAGCAGCCCCGTCAGACAGAGCCAAGAGACCCAGTACTTC. Protein product: CASSPVRQSQETQYF.